The T cell receptor beta chain described here comes from a study of blood T cell repertoires in COVID-19. Study in general: Specimens from acute and convalescent COVID-19 originated in the United States, Italy and Spain.

Repertoires were generated with immunoSEQ multiplex PCR, while TCRdb's copy carries only in-frame clones and drops some. The profile shows approximately 120,000 clones, 88% of them singletons. Trimming shortened V by 5 bases and J by 2 bases, and 10 bases separated the two germline ends. This CDR3 comprises 12 residues. Germline assignment: CDR1 SQVTM and CDR2 ANQGSEA. The sequencing input was peripheral blood. The chain combines TRBV29-1 with TRBJ2-7; D call uncertain. This sequence was found in a human donor in a cohort sampled during active COVID-19. CDR3 sequence: CSVTDMAYEQYF. In DNA form, the CDR3 reads TGCAGCGTTACCGACATGGCCTACGAGCAGTACTTC.